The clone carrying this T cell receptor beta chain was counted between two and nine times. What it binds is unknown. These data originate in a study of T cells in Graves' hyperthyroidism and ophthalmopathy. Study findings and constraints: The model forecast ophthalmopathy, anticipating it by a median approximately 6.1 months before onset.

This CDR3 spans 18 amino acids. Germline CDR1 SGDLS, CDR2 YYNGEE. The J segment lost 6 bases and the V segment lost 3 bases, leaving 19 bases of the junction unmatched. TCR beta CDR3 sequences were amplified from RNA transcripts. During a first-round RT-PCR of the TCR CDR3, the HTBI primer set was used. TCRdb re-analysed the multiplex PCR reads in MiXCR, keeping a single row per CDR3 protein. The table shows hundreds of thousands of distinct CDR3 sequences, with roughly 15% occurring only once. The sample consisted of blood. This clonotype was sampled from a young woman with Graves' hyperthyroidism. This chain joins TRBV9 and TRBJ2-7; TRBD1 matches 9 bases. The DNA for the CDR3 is TGTGCCAGCAGCGCGGGACAGGGACCGGTGGCGGGGAGCTCCGAGCAGTACTTC. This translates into CASSAGQGPVAGSSEQYF.